These T cell receptor beta chains were read from a single sample in a study of cytomegalovirus exposure and HLA in healthy donors. Repertoires were generated with immunoSEQ multiplex PCR, while TCRdb's copy carries only in-frame clones and drops some. The sample consists of some 150,000 clones, 70% to 90% of them appearing once. The sample was PBMCs. The receptor set was obtained from a woman between 18 and 29 years old in good health and CMV-seronegative. CDR3s include the opening cysteine and the closing phenylalanine or tryptophan. The D gene is left open where the match is weak. Not all rows give a size; the values are once, few, many and, for expanded clones, a class.

>TRBD1|TRBV27|.|TRBJ2-7
CASSYGQGPYEQYF
TGTGCCAGCAGCTATGGACAGGGCCCCTACGAGCAGTACTTC
>.|TRBV15|.|TRBJ2-6
CATSRRTDSGANVLTF
TGTGCCACCAGCAGGAGGACAGACTCTGGGGCCAACGTCCTGACTTTC
>TRBD2|TRBV4-2|once|TRBJ2-2
CASSQGVQRGGLGTGELFF
TGTGCCAGCAGCCAAGGAGTACAGCGGGGGGGCCTTGGCACCGGGGAGCTGTTTTTT
>.|TRBV7-7|.|TRBJ2-3
CASSLAPGTDTQYF
TGTGCCAGCAGCTTAGCCCCGGGCACAGATACGCAGTATTTT
>TRBD2|TRBV6-5|.|TRBJ2-7
CASSWNSGGREQYF
TGTGCCAGCAGTTGGAATAGCGGGGGGCGCGAGCAGTACTTC
>.|TRBV7-3|once|TRBJ2-3
CASSLRTGTDTQYF
TGTGCCAGCAGCTTAAGGACAGGCACAGATACGCAGTATTTT
>.|TRBV29-1|.|TRBJ2-7
CSVGGGGGGGVSYEQYF
TGCAGCGTTGGGGGGGGAGGGGGAGGAGGGGTCTCCTACGAGCAGTACTTC
>.|TRBV6-5|.|TRBJ1-3
CASRRGAGNTIYF
TGTGCCAGCAGGCGCGGGGCTGGAAACACCATATATTTT
>.|TRBV30|.|TRBJ2-7
CAWSKGSSYEQYF
TGTGCCTGGAGTAAAGGGAGCTCCTACGAGCAGTACTTC
>.|TRBV2|.|TRBJ1-5
CASSVDSGSNQPQHF
TGTGCCAGCAGTGTGGACAGTGGGAGCAATCAGCCCCAGCATTTT
>TRBD1|TRBV6-5|.|TRBJ2-7
CASSYGTGSNEQYF
TGTGCCAGCAGTTACGGGACAGGGTCCAACGAGCAGTACTTC
>TRBD1|TRBV4-1|.|TRBJ1-6
CASSLTGTDNSPLHF
TGCGCCAGCAGCCTGACCGGGACAGATAATTCACCCCTCCACTTT
>.|TRBV15|.|TRBJ2-5
CATSRAAREVETQYF
TGTGCCACCAGCAGGGCCGCCCGGGAAGTGGAGACCCAGTACTTC
>.|TRBV25-1|.|TRBJ1-5
CAGRRVRRGGNQPQHF
TGTGCCGGAAGGAGAGTTCGACGGGGTGGCAATCAGCCCCAGCATTTT